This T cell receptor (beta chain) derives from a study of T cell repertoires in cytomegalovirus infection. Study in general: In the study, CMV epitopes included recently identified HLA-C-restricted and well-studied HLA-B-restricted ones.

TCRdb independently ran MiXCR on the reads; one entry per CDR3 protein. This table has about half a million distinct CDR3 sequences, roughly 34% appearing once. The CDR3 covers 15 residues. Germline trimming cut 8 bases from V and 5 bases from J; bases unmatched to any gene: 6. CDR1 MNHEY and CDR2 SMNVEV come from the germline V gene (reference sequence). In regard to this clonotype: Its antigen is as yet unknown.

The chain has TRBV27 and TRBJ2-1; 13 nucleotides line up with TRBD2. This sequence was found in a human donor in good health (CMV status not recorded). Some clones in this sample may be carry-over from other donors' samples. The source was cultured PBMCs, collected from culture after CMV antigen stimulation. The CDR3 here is CASGGLAGFDNEQFF. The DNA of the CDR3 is TGTGCCAGCGGGGGACTAGCGGGATTTGACAATGAGCAGTTCTTC.